This T cell receptor beta chain was identified in a study of T cells in localized non-small cell lung cancer. The study, taken as a whole, reports: The tumor had only one region sequenced, so heterogeneity remains possible.

As concerns this clone: Its target is unknown.

Profiled with immunoSEQ multiplex PCR; TCRdb holds only in-frame clones, not every one. The sample yields 53,000 or so clones, approximately 90% seen once. CDR1 and CDR2 (germline): SGHNT, YYREEE (reference sequence). Unmatched junction bases numbered 9, after V lost 4 bases and J lost 6 bases. The CDR3 is 16 amino acids. The V and J genes are TRBV5-4 and TRBJ2-2; 10 positions match TRBD2. The sequence was collected from a man aged 40 to 69 with stage I lung adenocarcinoma. Material: peripheral blood, obtained before any cancer treatment. Here the CDR3 reads CASSPKAGGPSGELFF. The CDR3 region has the DNA TGTGCCAGCAGCCCTAAAGCGGGAGGGCCATCCGGGGAGCTGTTTTTT.